This T cell receptor beta chain came from a study of T cell responses to AZD1222 COVID-19 vaccine. Trimming removed 6 bases from V and 3 bases from J; junction bases left unmatched: 9. Per the germline V gene, CDR1 is SEHNR and CDR2 is FQNEAQ (reference sequence). CDR3 length: 15 amino acids. Overall study results and limits: Spike was spanned by vaccine-associated CD4 TCRs, with dominance at 160-218 and 743-854. Donors, mostly white British, included more females; clonal diversity was possibly underestimated. Nearly half of spike-specific TCRs reportedly target variant regions that are unmutated in the B.1.351 and B.1.1.7 variants.

The repertoire was sequenced with immunoSEQ multiplex PCR; TCRdb's copy has only in-frame clones and lacks some. The table lists 110,000 to 150,000 clones, approximately 90% of them singletons, with 1.9% in the top ten. To note about this clone: The antigen is unknown.

Sequenced here: peripheral blood, sampled 28 days after the second AZD1222 dose. The chain recombines TRBV7-9 with TRBJ1-2; 8 bases line up with TRBD1. The receptor was isolated from an adult who received the AZD1222 COVID-19 vaccine. The CDR3 protein is CASRETTGVDYGYTF. The CDR3, as DNA: TGTGCCAGCAGGGAAACGACAGGGGTAGACTATGGCTACACCTTC.